These 27 T cell receptor beta chains were all obtained from the same sample, sequenced in a study of T cell responses to AZD1222 COVID-19 vaccine. Measured with immunoSEQ multiplex PCR; TCRdb has only the in-frame clones, and not every one. The sample includes 150,000 to 200,000 clones, about 92% of them seen just once. The specimen was peripheral blood, collected on day 0 of AZD1222 vaccination. These TCRs come from an adult in good health.

J is TRBJ2-7 and V is TRBV5-1, with unresolved D. This CDR3 region has 11 residues. Trimming left V 2 bases short and J 7 bases short, with 7 bases between. Germline assignment: CDR1 SGHRS and CDR2 YFSETQ. In DNA, the CDR3 is TGCGCCAGCAGCTTTGGAACGGAGCAGTACTTC. This gives the protein CASSFGTEQYF.

The chain is built from TRBV19 and TRBJ1-4, with D tentatively TRBD1 (5 bases). The CDR3 contains 15 residues. Trimming stripped 3 bases from V and 5 bases from J, with 13 bases between. Germline V gene lookup returns CDR1 LNHDA and CDR2 SQIVND (reference sequence). The CDR3 DNA is TGTGCCAGTAGTATTGAGAAGGGACTCAATGAAAAACTGTTTTTT. It codes for CASSIEKGLNEKLFF.

In DNA form, the CDR3 reads TGTGCCAGCAGTGAAGGCAACAGTTCACCCCTCCACTTT. Protein product: CASSEGNSSPLHF. This chain joins TRBV6-1 and TRBJ1-6; D is ambiguous. CDR1 is MNHNS, CDR2 SASEGT, per germline. CDR3 length: 13 amino acids. V was trimmed by 1 base and J by 9 bases, leaving 7 bases between them.

This clone has a single count. J is TRBJ2-1 and V is TRBV9, with TRBD1 matching 8 bases. CDR1 is SGDLS and CDR2 is YYNGEE in the germline V gene. The CDR3 runs to 17 residues. V was clipped by 4 bases and J by 4 bases; unmatched bases: 13. In DNA, the CDR3 is TGTGCCAGCAGCCCCTTCCTAAGGACAGGGAGTTACAATGAGCAGTTCTTC. Amino acids: CASSPFLRTGSYNEQFF.

J is TRBJ1-1 and V is TRBV19, with TRBD1 matching over 9 bases. With 7 bases clipped from V and 4 bases from J, the junction kept 4 bases outside the gene matches. Germline-derived CDR1 and CDR2 are LNHDA and SQIVND (reference sequence). CDR3 size: 13 residues. The CDR3 nucleotides read TGTGCCAGTAATCCGACAGGGGGCACTGAAGCTTTCTTT. Protein sequence: CASNPTGGTEAFF.

In its sample, this clone was seen a few times. CDR3 amino acids: CASSPRTVNTEAFF. Here the CDR3 DNA reads TGTGCCAGCAGCCCCAGGACGGTGAACACTGAAGCTTTCTTT. The chain couples TRBV7-8 to TRBJ1-1; D is ambiguous. With 5 bases removed from V and 0 bases from J, the gap between germline ends came to 10 bases. The CDR3 length is 14 residues. Per germline, CDR1 SGHVS and CDR2 FQNEAQ. The full variable domain, completed using reference TRBV7-8 and TRBJ1-1, is GAGVSQSPRYKVAKRGQDVALRCDPISGHVSLFWYQQALGQGPEFLTYFQNEAQLDKSGLPSDRFFAERPEGSVSTLKIQRTQQEDSAVYLCASSPRTVNTEAFFGQGTRLTVV.

The sample holds one count of this clone. The V and J genes are TRBV7-7 and TRBJ1-4; perhaps TRBD1 as D (5 bases). CDR3 size: 14 residues. Germline V lookup: CDR1 SSHAT, CDR2 FNYEAQ (reference sequence). Trimming shortened V by 5 bases and J by 1 base, and 8 bases separated the two germline ends. CDR3 in amino acids: CASSPGLTNEKLFF. In DNA, the CDR3 is TGTGCCAGCAGCCCAGGGTTAACTAATGAAAAACTGTTTTTT. Drawing the rest from reference TRBV7-7 and TRBJ1-4, the complete variable domain is GAGVSQSPRYKVTKRGQDVTLRCDPISSHATLYWYQQALGQGPEFLTYFNYEAQPDKSGLPSDRFSAERPEGSISTLTIQRTEQRDSAMYRCASSPGLTNEKLFFGSGTQLSVL.

This rearrangement joins TRBV6-4 to TRBJ1-4, with no clear D. CDR1 is MRHNA, CDR2 SNTAGT, per germline. The CDR3 loop spans 14 amino acids. V lost 1 base and J lost 3, with 6 bases in between. The CDR3 bases are TGTGCCAGCAGTGACTGCGAAGCTAATGAAAAACTGTTTTTT. It is translated as CASSDCEANEKLFF.

Remarks on this clone: A junction boundary mismatches the germline segment, possibly from a read error. This chain links TRBV24-1 with TRBJ1-1, with a tentative D call TRBD1 (6 bases). CDR3 length: 11 amino acids. CDR1 and CDR2 from the germline V gene are KGHDR and SFDVKD. The CDR3 reads CAARGDTEAFF. CDR3 DNA sequence: TGTGCCGCCAGGGGTGACACTGAAGCTTTCTTT.

J is TRBJ2-7 and V is TRBV4-1, with D unresolved. Germline V CDR1 and CDR2: MGHRA, YSYEKL. Trimming cost V 4 bases and J 4 bases, with 14 bases left between them. The CDR3 is 14 residues long. CDR3 protein: CASSPHPVPYEQYF. The CDR3 coding sequence is TGCGCCAGCAGCCCACACCCGGTTCCTTACGAGCAGTACTTC.

This rearrangement joins TRBV27 to TRBJ2-5, with TRBD1 as a possible D gene (5 bases). Germline V gene sequence: CDR1 MNHEY, CDR2 SMNVEV (reference sequence). The CDR3 covers 14 residues. Trimming shortened V by 5 bases and J by 5 bases, and 15 bases separated the two germline ends. The CDR3 DNA follows: TGTGCCAGCAGTCAACGTACAGGTTTGGAGACCCAGTACTTC. Translated: CASSQRTGLETQYF.

The chain is built from TRBV6-5 and TRBJ1-2; D possibly corresponds to TRBD1 (6 bases). Germline V CDR1 and CDR2: MNHEY, SVGAGI. V was pared by 7 bases and J by 1 base, with 16 bases between. The CDR3 covers 15 residues. The CDR3 nucleotides are TGTGCCAGCACATTGACCAGGGGATTTAACTATGGCTACACCTTC. Protein product: CASTLTRGFNYGYTF.

This chain connects TRBV5-1 to TRBJ1-2; tentatively, D is TRBD1 (5 bases). This CDR3 is 14 amino acids long. From germline, CDR1 is SGHRS and CDR2 YFSETQ. V lost 2 bases and J lost 8, with 16 bases in between. CDR3 loop: CASSFFRDTEGYTF. In DNA form, the CDR3 reads TGCGCCAGCAGCTTTTTCAGGGATACAGAGGGCTACACCTTC.

J is TRBJ2-1 and V is TRBV5-4; a possible D gene is TRBD1 (5 bases). The CDR3 runs to 14 residues. Trimming cost V 1 base and J 9 bases, with 14 bases left between them. Germline loops: CDR1 SGHNT, CDR2 YYREEE (reference sequence). CDR3: CASSLPQGQGEQFF. CDR3 bases: TGTGCCAGCAGCTTGCCCCAAGGGCAGGGTGAGCAGTTCTTC.

This chain connects TRBV10-3 to TRBJ1-5; D not resolved. This CDR3 contains 13 residues. V was cut by 7 bases and J by 4 bases, with 11 bases left in between. Germline CDR1 and CDR2: ENHRY and SYGVKD. CDR3 nucleotides: TGTGCCATCAATGCGGGCTTAAATCAGCCCCAGCATTTT. Protein product: CAINAGLNQPQHF.

The V call is TRBV27, the J call TRBJ1-6; D is unresolved. V was cut by 2 bases and J by 0 bases, with 11 bases left in between. The CDR3 contains 17 residues. CDR1 is MNHEY and CDR2 is SMNVEV in the germline V gene (reference sequence). The CDR3 coding sequence is TGTGCCAGCAGTTTAGGCAGTCGGAGCTCCTATAATTCACCCCTCCACTTT. Translated, it gives CASSLGSRSSYNSPLHF.

The chain joins TRBV2 to TRBJ1-1, with TRBD1 matching 8 bases. The J segment lost 4 bases and the V segment lost 7 bases, leaving 8 bases of the junction unmatched. Germline-derived CDR1 and CDR2 are SNHLY and FYNNEI. The CDR3 has 14 amino acids. CDR3 sequence (DNA): TGTGCCAGCAAAAACCGGGACAGGATCACTGAAGCTTTCTTT. This encodes CASKNRDRITEAFF.

The chain employs TRBV24-1 and TRBJ2-5; 7 bases are shared with TRBD1. V lost 3 bases, J lost 1 base, and 4 bases stayed unmatched. Germline CDR1 reads KGHDR; CDR2 reads SFDVKD. The CDR3 covers 15 residues. CDR3 region: CATSDGTALQETQYF. The CDR3 DNA reads as TGTGCCACCAGTGATGGGACAGCCCTCCAAGAGACCCAGTACTTC.

The chain has TRBV27 and TRBJ2-3, with unresolved D. CDR3 length equals 15 residues. CDR1 MNHEY and CDR2 SMNVEV come from the germline V gene (reference sequence). Trimming shortened V by 3 bases and J by 0 bases, and 10 bases separated the two germline ends. In DNA form, the CDR3 reads TGTGCCAGCAGTTTGCTTCGGCCAAGCACAGATACGCAGTATTTT. Its protein is CASSLLRPSTDTQYF.

Regarding this clone: This CDR3 is also generated by other DNA sequences in the sample. The chain links TRBV3-1 (or the pseudogene TRBV3-2) to TRBJ1-1; possible D gene TRBD1, 6 bases. Germline assignment: CDR1 LGHDT and CDR2 YNNKEL (reference sequence). The CDR3 has 14 amino acids. V lost 4 bases and J 5 bases, leaving 14 bases between the germline ends. The CDR3 here is CASSRQGTGTEAFF. The CDR3 DNA sequence: TGTGCCAGCAGCCGTCAGGGGACTGGGACTGAAGCTTTCTTT.

The rearrangement joins TRBV27 to TRBJ2-7, with a possible D match to TRBD1 (5 bases). Trimming pared 7 bases from V and 3 bases from J, leaving 10 bases between. Germline V gives CDR1 MNHEY, CDR2 SMNVEV (reference sequence). The CDR3 runs 12 residues. The CDR3: CASKGPDYEQYF. CDR3 sequence (DNA): TGTGCCAGCAAGGGGCCAGACTACGAGCAGTACTTC.

The V gene is TRBV5-6, the J gene TRBJ1-2, with 7 bases fitting TRBD1. The germline gives CDR1 SGHDT, CDR2 YYEEEE. This CDR3 spans 16 amino acids. Trimming removed 3 bases from V and 1 base from J; junction bases left unmatched: 9. CDR3 protein: CASSWGQTMINYGYTF. In nucleotides, the CDR3 is TGTGCCAGCAGCTGGGGACAGACAATGATTAACTATGGCTACACCTTC. Variable domain in full (rest from reference TRBV5-6 and TRBJ1-2): DAGVTQSPTHLIKTRGQQVTLRCSPKSGHDTVSWYQQALGQGPQFIFQYYEEEERQRGNFPDRFSGHQFPNYSSELNVNALLLGDSALYLCASSWGQTMINYGYTFGSGTRLTVV.

V gene TRBV7-9 combines with J gene TRBJ1-1; D gene uncertain. The CDR3 extends over 12 amino acids. V was clipped by 0 bases and J by 10 bases, with 9 bases between them. Germline loops: CDR1 SEHNR, CDR2 FQNEAQ (reference sequence). The CDR3 DNA reads TGTGCCAGCAGCTTAGCCTCCCGGGGAGCTTTCTTT. It is translated as CASSLASRGAFF.

In its sample, this clone was seen a few times. This chain connects TRBV19 to TRBJ1-6; D is uncertain. This CDR3 is built from 17 residues. Germline CDR1 is LNHDA and CDR2 is SQIVND (reference sequence). V was trimmed by 5 bases and J by 1 base, leaving 15 bases between them. CDR3 sequence: CASSPVTTLSYNSPLHF. The CDR3 nucleotides read TGTGCCAGTAGTCCCGTCACAACCTTGTCCTATAATTCACCCCTCCACTTT.

This chain uses TRBV2 with TRBJ1-1; 7 bases line up with TRBD1. J was trimmed by 11 bases and V by 6 bases; bases with no gene match: 12. Per germline, CDR1 SNHLY and CDR2 FYNNEI. This CDR3 region has 13 residues. The DNA for the CDR3 is TGTGCCAGCAGCGGAGGGGGCGCCATTTTGGCTTTCTTT. Protein product: CASSGGGAILAFF.

This chain joins TRBV19 and TRBJ2-7, with TRBD1 identical over 8 bases. The germline CDR1 and CDR2 sequences are LNHDA and SQIVND (reference sequence). V was pared by 3 bases and J by 5 bases, with 6 bases of the junction left unmatched. The CDR3 has 14 residues. The chain's CDR3 is CASSMGGRGHEQYF. In DNA, the CDR3 is TGTGCCAGTAGTATGGGTGGCAGGGGGCACGAGCAGTACTTC. Supplemented by reference TRBV19 and TRBJ2-7, the full variable domain reads DGGITQSPKYLFRKEGQNVTLSCEQNLNHDAMYWYRQDPGQGLRLIYYSQIVNDFQKGDIAEGYSVSREKKESFPLTVTSAQKNPTAFYLCASSMGGRGHEQYFGPGTRLTVT.

This chain uses TRBV6-5 with TRBJ1-2, with TRBD1 as a possible D gene (6 bases). V lost 0 bases and J lost 2, with 13 bases in between. The CDR3 is 16 amino acids. Germline V gene sequence: CDR1 MNHEY, CDR2 SVGAGI. This CDR3 is CASSYSRGYWNYGYTF. CDR3 nucleotides: TGTGCCAGCAGTTACTCGAGGGGGTATTGGAACTATGGCTACACCTTC.